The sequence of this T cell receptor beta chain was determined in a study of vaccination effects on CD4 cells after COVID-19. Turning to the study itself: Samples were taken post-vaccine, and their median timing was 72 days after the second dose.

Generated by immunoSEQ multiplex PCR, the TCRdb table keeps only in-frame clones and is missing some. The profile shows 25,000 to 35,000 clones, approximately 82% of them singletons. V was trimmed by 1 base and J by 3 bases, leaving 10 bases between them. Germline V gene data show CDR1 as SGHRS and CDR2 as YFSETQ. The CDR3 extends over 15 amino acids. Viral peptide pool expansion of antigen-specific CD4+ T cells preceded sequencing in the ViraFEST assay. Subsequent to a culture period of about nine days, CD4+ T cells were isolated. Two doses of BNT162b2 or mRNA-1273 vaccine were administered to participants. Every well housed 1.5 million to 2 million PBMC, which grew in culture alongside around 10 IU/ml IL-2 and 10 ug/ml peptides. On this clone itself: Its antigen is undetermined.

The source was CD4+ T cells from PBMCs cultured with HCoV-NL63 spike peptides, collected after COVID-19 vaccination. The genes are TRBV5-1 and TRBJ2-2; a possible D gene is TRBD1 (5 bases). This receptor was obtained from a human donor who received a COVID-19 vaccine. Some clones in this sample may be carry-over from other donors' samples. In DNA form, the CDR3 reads TGCGCCAGCAGCTTGTCCCAGGGTTACACCGGGGAGCTGTTTTTT. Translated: CASSLSQGYTGELFF.